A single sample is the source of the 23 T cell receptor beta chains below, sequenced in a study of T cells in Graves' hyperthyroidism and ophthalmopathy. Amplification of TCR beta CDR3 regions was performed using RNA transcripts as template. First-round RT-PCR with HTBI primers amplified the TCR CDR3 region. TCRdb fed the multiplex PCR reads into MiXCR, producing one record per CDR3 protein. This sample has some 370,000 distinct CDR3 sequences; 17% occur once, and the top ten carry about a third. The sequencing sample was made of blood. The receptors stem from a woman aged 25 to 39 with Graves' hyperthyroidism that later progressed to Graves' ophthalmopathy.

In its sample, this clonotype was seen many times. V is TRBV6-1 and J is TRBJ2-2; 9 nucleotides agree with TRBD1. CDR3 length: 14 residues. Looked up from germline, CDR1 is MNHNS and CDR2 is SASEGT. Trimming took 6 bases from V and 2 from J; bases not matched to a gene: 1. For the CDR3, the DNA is TGTGCCAGCAGACAGGGGGCAAACACCGGGGAGCTGTTTTTT. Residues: CASRQGANTGELFF.

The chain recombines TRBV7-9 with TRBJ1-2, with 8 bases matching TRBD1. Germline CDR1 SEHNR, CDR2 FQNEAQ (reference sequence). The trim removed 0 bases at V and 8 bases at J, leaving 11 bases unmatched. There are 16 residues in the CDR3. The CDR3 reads CASSLAHRGSSGGYTF. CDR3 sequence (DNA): TGTGCCAGCAGCTTAGCTCACAGGGGGAGCTCGGGAGGCTACACCTTC.

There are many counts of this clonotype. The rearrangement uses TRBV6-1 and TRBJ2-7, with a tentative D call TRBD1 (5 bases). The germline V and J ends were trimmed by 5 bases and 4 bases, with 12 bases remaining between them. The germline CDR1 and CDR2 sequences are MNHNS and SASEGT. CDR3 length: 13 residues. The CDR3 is CASSPDIPYEQYF. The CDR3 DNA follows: TGTGCCAGCAGTCCGGACATTCCGTACGAGCAGTACTTC.

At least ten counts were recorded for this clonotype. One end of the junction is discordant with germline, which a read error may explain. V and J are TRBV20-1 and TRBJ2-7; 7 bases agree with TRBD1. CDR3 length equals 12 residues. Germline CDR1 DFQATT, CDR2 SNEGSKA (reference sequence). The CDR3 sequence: CSARDGTDEQYF. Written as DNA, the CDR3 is TGCAGTGCGAGAGACGGGACAGACGAGCAGTACTTC.

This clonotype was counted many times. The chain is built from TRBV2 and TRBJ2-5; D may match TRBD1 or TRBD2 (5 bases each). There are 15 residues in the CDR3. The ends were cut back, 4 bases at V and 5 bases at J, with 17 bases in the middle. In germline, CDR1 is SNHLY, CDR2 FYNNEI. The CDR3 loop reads CASSVEDTRLETQYF. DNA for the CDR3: TGTGCCAGCAGTGTTGAGGACACTAGATTGGAGACCCAGTACTTC.

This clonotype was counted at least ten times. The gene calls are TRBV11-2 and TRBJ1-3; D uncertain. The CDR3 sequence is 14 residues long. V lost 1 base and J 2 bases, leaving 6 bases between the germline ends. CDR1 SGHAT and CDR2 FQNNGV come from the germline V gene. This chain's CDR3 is CASSLVQTGNTIYF. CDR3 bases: TGTGCCAGCAGCTTAGTCCAGACTGGAAACACCATATATTTT.

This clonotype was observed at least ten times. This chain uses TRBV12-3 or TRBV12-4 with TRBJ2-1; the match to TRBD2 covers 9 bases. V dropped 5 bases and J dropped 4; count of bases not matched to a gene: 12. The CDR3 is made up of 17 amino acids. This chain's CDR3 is CASSGAVAGAAYNEQFF. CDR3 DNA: TGTGCCAGCAGTGGGGCAGTAGCGGGAGCCGCATACAATGAGCAGTTCTTC.

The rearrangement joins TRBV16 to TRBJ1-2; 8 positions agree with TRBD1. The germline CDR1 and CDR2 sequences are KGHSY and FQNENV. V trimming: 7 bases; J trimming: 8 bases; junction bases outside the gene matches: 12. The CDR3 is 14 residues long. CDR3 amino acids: CASTPTTGAGGYTF. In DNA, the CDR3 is TGTGCCAGCACGCCCACGACAGGGGCCGGGGGCTACACCTTC.

CDR3 sequence: CATRIGKGELTGANVLTF. DNA of the CDR3: TGTGCCACACGGATAGGTAAAGGGGAGCTAACTGGGGCCAACGTCCTGACTTTC. The V and J genes are TRBV9 and TRBJ2-6; TRBD1 or TRBD2 may be the D gene (5 bases each). The CDR3 is 18 amino acids. Germline V gene lookup returns CDR1 SGDLS and CDR2 YYNGEE. The V gene lost 9 bases and the J gene lost 2 bases, with 24 bases spanning the gap.

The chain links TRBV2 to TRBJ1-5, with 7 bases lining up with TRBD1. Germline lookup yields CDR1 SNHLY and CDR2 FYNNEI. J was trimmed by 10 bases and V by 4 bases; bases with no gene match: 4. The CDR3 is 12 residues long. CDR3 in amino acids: CASSGTGPPQHF. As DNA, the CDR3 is TGTGCCAGCAGTGGGACAGGCCCTCCCCAGCATTTT.

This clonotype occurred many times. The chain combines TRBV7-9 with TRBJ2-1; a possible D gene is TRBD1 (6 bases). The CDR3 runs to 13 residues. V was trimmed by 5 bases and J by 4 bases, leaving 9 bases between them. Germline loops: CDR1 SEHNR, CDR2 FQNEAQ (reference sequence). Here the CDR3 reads CASSETGYNEQFF. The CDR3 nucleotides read TGTGCCAGCAGCGAAACAGGGTACAATGAGCAGTTCTTC.

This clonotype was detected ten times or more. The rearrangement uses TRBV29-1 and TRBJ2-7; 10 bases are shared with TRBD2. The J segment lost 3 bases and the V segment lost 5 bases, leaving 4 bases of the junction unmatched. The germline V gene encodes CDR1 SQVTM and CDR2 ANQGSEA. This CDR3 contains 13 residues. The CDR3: CSVQREGHYEQYF. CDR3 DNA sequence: TGCAGCGTTCAGCGGGAGGGCCACTACGAGCAGTACTTC.

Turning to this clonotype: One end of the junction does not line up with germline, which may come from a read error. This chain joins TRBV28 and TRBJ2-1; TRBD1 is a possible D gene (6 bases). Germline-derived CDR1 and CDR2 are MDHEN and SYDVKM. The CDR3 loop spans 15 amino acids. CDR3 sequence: CASSSPDSSCNEQFF. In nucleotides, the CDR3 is TGTGCCAGCAGTTCGCCGGACAGCTCCTGCAATGAGCAGTTCTTC. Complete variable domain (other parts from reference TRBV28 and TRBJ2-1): DVKVTQSSRYLVKRTGEKVFLECVQDMDHENMFWYRQDPGLGLRLIYFSYDVKMKEKGDIPEGYSVSREKKERFSLILESASTNQTSMYLCASSSPDSSCNEQFFGPGTRLTVL.

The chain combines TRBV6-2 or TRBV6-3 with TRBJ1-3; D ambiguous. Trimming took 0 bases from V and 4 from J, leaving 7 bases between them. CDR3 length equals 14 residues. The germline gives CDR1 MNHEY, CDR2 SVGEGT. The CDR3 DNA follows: TGTGCCAGCAGTTACTCTGGAGCGGGAAACACCATATATTTT. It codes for CASSYSGAGNTIYF.

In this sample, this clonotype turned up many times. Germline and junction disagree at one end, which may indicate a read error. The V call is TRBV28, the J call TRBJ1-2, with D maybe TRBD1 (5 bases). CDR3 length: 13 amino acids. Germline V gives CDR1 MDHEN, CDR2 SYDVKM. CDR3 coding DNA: TGTGCCAGCAGATTATTCGTCCGGGGCGGCTACACCTTC. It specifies CASRLFVRGGYTF.

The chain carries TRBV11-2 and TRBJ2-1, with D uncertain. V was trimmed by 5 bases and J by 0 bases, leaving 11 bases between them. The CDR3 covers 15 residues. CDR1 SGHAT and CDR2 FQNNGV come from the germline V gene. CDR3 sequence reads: CASSLAYSSYNEQFF. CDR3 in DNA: TGTGCCAGCAGCCTCGCTTATAGCTCCTACAATGAGCAGTTCTTC. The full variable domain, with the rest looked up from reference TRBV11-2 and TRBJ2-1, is EAGVAQSPRYKIIEKRQSVAFWCNPISGHATLYWYQQILGQGPKLLIQFQNNGVVDDSQLPKDRFSAERLKGVDSTLKIQPAKLEDSAVYLCASSLAYSSYNEQFFGPGTRLTVL.

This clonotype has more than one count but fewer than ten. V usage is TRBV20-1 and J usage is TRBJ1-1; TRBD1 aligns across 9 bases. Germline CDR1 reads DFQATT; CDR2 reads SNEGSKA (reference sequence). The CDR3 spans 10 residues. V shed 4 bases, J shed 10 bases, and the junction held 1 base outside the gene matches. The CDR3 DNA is TGCAGTGCTAAGACAGGGGGAGCTTTCTTT. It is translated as CSAKTGGAFF.

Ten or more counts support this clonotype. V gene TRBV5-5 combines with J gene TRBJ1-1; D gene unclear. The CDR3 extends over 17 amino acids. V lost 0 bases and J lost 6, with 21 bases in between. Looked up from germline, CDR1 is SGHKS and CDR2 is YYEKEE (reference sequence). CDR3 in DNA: TGTGCCAGCAGCTTGGTTATCGCGACTTATGGCGATGCTGAAGCTTTCTTT. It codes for CASSLVIATYGDAEAFF.

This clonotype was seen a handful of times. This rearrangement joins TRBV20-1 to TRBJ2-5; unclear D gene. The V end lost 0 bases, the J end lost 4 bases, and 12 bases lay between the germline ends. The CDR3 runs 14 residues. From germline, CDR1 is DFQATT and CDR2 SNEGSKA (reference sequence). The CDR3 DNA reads TGCAGTGCTAGAGATAACTTGGTCCGAGAGACCCAGTACTTC. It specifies CSARDNLVRETQYF.

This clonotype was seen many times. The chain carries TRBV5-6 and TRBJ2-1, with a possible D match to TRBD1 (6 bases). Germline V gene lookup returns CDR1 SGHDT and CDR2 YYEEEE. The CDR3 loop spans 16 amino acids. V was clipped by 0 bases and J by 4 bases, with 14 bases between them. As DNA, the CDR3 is TGTGCCAGCAGCTTGGGCGACAGGTACTTTTACAATGAGCAGTTCTTC. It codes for CASSLGDRYFYNEQFF.

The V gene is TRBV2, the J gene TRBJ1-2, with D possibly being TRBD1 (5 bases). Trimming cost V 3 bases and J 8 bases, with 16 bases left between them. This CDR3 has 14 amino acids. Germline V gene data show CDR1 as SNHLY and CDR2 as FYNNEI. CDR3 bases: TGTGCCAGCAGTGAGCCGGGACTAGCGGGGGGCTACACCTTC. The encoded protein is CASSEPGLAGGYTF.

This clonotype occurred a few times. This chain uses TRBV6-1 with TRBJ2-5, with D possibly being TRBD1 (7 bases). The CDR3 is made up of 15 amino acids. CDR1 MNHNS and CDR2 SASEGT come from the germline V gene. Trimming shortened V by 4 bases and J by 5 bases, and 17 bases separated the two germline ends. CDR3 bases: TGTGCCAGCAGTGCGACAGGGAGGACAACGGAGACCCAGTACTTC. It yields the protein CASSATGRTTETQYF.

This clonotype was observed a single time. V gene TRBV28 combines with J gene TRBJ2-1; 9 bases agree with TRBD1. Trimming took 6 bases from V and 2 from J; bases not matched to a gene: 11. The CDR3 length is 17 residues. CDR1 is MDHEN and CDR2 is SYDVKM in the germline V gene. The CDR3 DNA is TGTGCCAGCAGCCTAGACCGGGACAGGGATACCTACAATGAGCAGTTCTTC. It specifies CASSLDRDRDTYNEQFF.